Listed here are 30 T cell receptor beta chains from one sample, sequenced in a study of T cell changes during pregnancy in multiple sclerosis. TCRdb's copy holds only in-frame clones and misses some; the assay was immunoSEQ multiplex PCR. In the table there are more than 55,000 clones, roughly 94% of which are singletons. Sequenced here: CD8+ T cells from peripheral blood mononuclear cells, sampled after pregnancy. These receptor sequences come from a female donor with multiple sclerosis, enrolled in a pregnancy study.

J is TRBJ2-3 and V is TRBV7-9; 7 nucleotides match TRBD2. Germline assignment: CDR1 SEHNR and CDR2 FQNEAQ (reference sequence). The CDR3 totals 16 residues. V dropped 5 bases and J dropped 5; count of bases not matched to a gene: 13. The CDR3 nucleotides read TGTGCCAGCAGCCCTGCTAGCGGAGGAGGGAGAGATACGCAGTATTTT. Translated: CASSPASGGGRDTQYF.

The V and J genes are TRBV18 and TRBJ1-5, with D possibly TRBD1 on 5 matching bases. This CDR3 has 17 amino acids. Germline assignment: CDR1 KGHSH and CDR2 LQKENI. V dropped 3 bases and J dropped 5 bases, with 20 bases sitting between them. This CDR3 is CASSPRPGDQMDQPQHF. Here the CDR3 DNA reads TGTGCCAGCTCACCCCGTCCGGGGGACCAAATGGATCAGCCCCAGCATTTT.

The rearrangement links TRBV5-5 to TRBJ2-7, with 10 bases aligning to TRBD2. Trimming removed 1 base from V and 4 bases from J; junction bases left unmatched: 2. CDR1 is SGHKS and CDR2 is YYEKEE in the germline V gene (reference sequence). The CDR3 is 14 residues long. In DNA form, the CDR3 reads TGTGCCAGCAGCTTGTCTAGCGGGAGTTACGAGCAGTACTTC. The encoded protein is CASSLSSGSYEQYF.

This clone was counted once. The chain has TRBV6-1 and TRBJ2-7, with D possibly TRBD1 on 5 matching bases. Trimming stripped 6 bases from V and 2 bases from J, with 17 bases between. Germline V gene data show CDR1 as MNHNS and CDR2 as SASEGT. The CDR3 contains 15 residues. The CDR3 loop is CASREILAGTYEQYF. The CDR3 nucleotides are TGTGCCAGCAGGGAAATACTGGCAGGGACCTACGAGCAGTACTTC.

This chain connects TRBV30 to TRBJ2-7; possibly TRBD2 for D (5 bases). Deletions cut 0 bases from V and 3 bases from J, with 9 bases between. The germline gives CDR1 GTSNPN, CDR2 SVGIG (reference sequence). This CDR3 region has 13 residues. CDR3 nucleotides: TGTGCCTGGAGTGTAGGAGAGGGCTACGAGCAGTACTTC. It translates to CAWSVGEGYEQYF.

The rearrangement joins TRBV29-1 to TRBJ1-2, with unresolved D. The CDR3 contains 12 residues. V was cut by 5 bases and J by 0 bases, with 7 bases left in between. Germline V gene lookup returns CDR1 SQVTM and CDR2 ANQGSEA. This CDR3 reads CSVLTSNYGYTF. The CDR3 DNA sequence: TGCAGCGTTCTTACATCTAACTATGGCTACACCTTC.

This chain joins TRBV27 and TRBJ2-7; weak D call: TRBD1 (6 bases). Per germline, CDR1 MNHEY and CDR2 SMNVEV (reference sequence). The V end was cut by 5 bases, the J end by 2 bases, with 13 bases between. This CDR3 region has 14 residues. CDR3 nucleotide sequence: TGTGCCAGCAGTGATCGACAGGCCCCCTACGAGCAGTACTTC. Translating gives CASSDRQAPYEQYF.

V is TRBV19 and J is TRBJ2-1, with no clear D. The V end lost 5 bases, the J end lost 3 bases, and 8 bases lay between the germline ends. CDR1 and CDR2 (germline): LNHDA, SQIVND (reference sequence). There are 13 residues in the CDR3. The CDR3 sequence is CASSPLLYNEQFF. The DNA for the CDR3 is TGTGCCAGTAGTCCCCTCCTCTACAATGAGCAGTTCTTC.

The gene calls are TRBV28 and TRBJ2-3; 12 nucleotides align to TRBD2. Germline trimming cut 3 bases from V and 0 bases from J; bases unmatched to any gene: 7. Looked up from germline, CDR1 is MDHEN and CDR2 is SYDVKM. This CDR3 is 18 amino acids long. CDR3 residues: CASSFPSGRGTSTDTQYF. The CDR3 nucleotides read TGTGCCAGCAGTTTTCCTAGCGGGAGGGGGACTAGCACAGATACGCAGTATTTT.

V is TRBV27 and J is TRBJ2-7, with 10 bases identical to TRBD2. Per germline, CDR1 MNHEY and CDR2 SMNVEV (reference sequence). V lost 5 bases, J lost 0 bases, and 16 bases stayed unmatched. The CDR3 loop spans 19 amino acids. In DNA, the CDR3 is TGTGCCAGCAGTCTAGGGGGACTAGCGCAAATTAGGAGCTCCTACGAGCAGTACTTC. It yields the protein CASSLGGLAQIRSSYEQYF.

The rearrangement links TRBV30 to TRBJ2-7; TRBD2 matches at 11 bases. CDR1 and CDR2 (germline): GTSNPN, SVGIG (reference sequence). The CDR3 length is 15 residues. Unmatched junction bases numbered 3, after V lost 2 bases and J lost 0 bases. Here the CDR3 reads CAWSFGLAGSYEQYF. CDR3 sequence (DNA): TGTGCCTGGAGTTTTGGACTAGCGGGCTCCTACGAGCAGTACTTC.

The gene calls are TRBV11-2 and TRBJ2-7; 7 bases align to TRBD2. V gave up 1 base and J gave up 7 bases; unmatched junction bases: 4. The CDR3 extends over 13 amino acids. CDR1 and CDR2 (germline): SGHAT, FQNNGV. CDR3 sequence: CASSLVGGREQYF. CDR3 coding DNA: TGTGCCAGCAGCTTAGTGGGGGGGAGAGAGCAGTACTTC.

The chain employs TRBV5-6 and TRBJ1-4; maybe TRBD1 (6 bases). The V gene's germline CDR1 is SGHDT and CDR2 YYEEEE. The CDR3 runs 16 residues. V lost 0 bases and J lost 7, with 16 bases in between. The CDR3, as DNA: TGTGCCAGCAGCTTGGGGACAGACCTCACGGGTGAAAAACTGTTTTTT. This translates into CASSLGTDLTGEKLFF.

The chain carries TRBV7-9 and TRBJ2-7, with D perhaps matching TRBD1 (5 bases). Between the trimmed V and J ends, which lost 3 bases and 2 bases, there was a span of 11 bases. This CDR3 has 14 residues. The germline V gene has CDR1 SEHNR and CDR2 FQNEAQ (reference sequence). The DNA of the CDR3 is TGTGCCAGCAGCTTCGCAGGGTTACCCTACGAGCAGTACTTC. The encoded protein is CASSFAGLPYEQYF.

V and J are TRBV13 and TRBJ1-2, with 9 bases that match TRBD1. The length of the CDR3 is 14 residues. The junction had 5 bases not matched to a gene; V was cut back by 5 bases and J by 4 bases. CDR1 and CDR2 from the germline V gene are PRHDT and FYEKMQ (reference sequence). The CDR3 DNA sequence: TGTGCCAGCAGCCCGGGACAGGGCATCTATGGCTACACCTTC. Amino acid sequence: CASSPGQGIYGYTF.

The chain is built from TRBV27 and TRBJ2-7, with D hard to call. Trimming took off 1 base at V and 8 bases at J, with 6 bases between the two ends. CDR1 and CDR2 from the germline V gene are MNHEY and SMNVEV (reference sequence). The length of the CDR3 is 11 residues. CDR3 sequence (DNA): TGTGCCAGCAGTTTATTGGGCAAGCAGTACTTC. Residues: CASSLLGKQYF.

The rearrangement joins TRBV9 to TRBJ2-5, with 10 nucleotides matching TRBD2. Germline V gene data show CDR1 as SGDLS and CDR2 as YYNGEE. The CDR3 loop spans 16 amino acids. V was pared by 3 bases and J by 2 bases, with 7 bases of the junction left unmatched. The CDR3 loop is CASSEGLAVLQETQYF. As DNA, the CDR3 is TGTGCCAGCAGCGAAGGACTAGCGGTGCTACAAGAGACCCAGTACTTC.

The V and J genes are TRBV5-1 and TRBJ2-1, with D unresolved. From germline, CDR1 is SGHRS and CDR2 YFSETQ. CDR3 length: 15 amino acids. V was clipped by 1 base and J by 0 bases, with 8 bases between them. The CDR3 here is CASSLTESSYNEQFF. The CDR3 coding sequence is TGCGCCAGCAGCTTGACCGAGAGCTCCTACAATGAGCAGTTCTTC.

The rearrangement joins TRBV7-9 to TRBJ2-5; TRBD1 might be the D (5 bases). The CDR3 is made up of 16 amino acids. V was trimmed by 6 bases and J by 4 bases, leaving 21 bases between them. Germline V gene lookup returns CDR1 SEHNR and CDR2 FQNEAQ (reference sequence). CDR3 region: CASSPPMDVRGETQYF. CDR3 sequence (DNA): TGTGCCAGCAGTCCTCCCATGGACGTTAGGGGAGAGACCCAGTACTTC.

V is TRBV27 and J is TRBJ2-1; D is perhaps TRBD2 (5 bases). The germline V gene encodes CDR1 MNHEY and CDR2 SMNVEV (reference sequence). The CDR3 runs 14 residues. Trimming stripped 6 bases from V and 0 bases from J, with 9 bases between. Written as DNA, the CDR3 is TGTGCCAGCAGCCCCGGGGTCTCCTACAATGAGCAGTTCTTC. It codes for CASSPGVSYNEQFF.

The chain links TRBV30 to TRBJ2-7; TRBD1 might be the D (6 bases). The germline V gene encodes CDR1 GTSNPN and CDR2 SVGIG (reference sequence). V was clipped by 1 base and J by 4 bases, with 17 bases between them. The CDR3 runs to 15 residues. The CDR3 DNA sequence: TGTGCCTGGAGTGGGCCCAGGGGACCCTTTTACGAGCAGTACTTC. Protein product: CAWSGPRGPFYEQYF.

A few counts support this clone. The CDR3: CAWSISVGAEAFF. DNA of the CDR3: TGTGCCTGGAGTATAAGCGTAGGCGCTGAAGCTTTCTTT. The chain uses TRBV30 and TRBJ1-1; D gene uncertain. Between the trimmed V and J ends, which lost 2 bases and 6 bases, there was a span of 13 bases. This CDR3 has 13 amino acids. In germline, CDR1 is GTSNPN, CDR2 SVGIG (reference sequence). Full variable domain (remainder filled in from reference TRBV30 and TRBJ1-1): SQTIHQWPATLVQPVGSPLSLECTVEGTSNPNLYWYRQAAGRGLQLLFYSVGIGQISSEVPQNLSASRPQDRQFILSSKKLLLSDSGFYLCAWSISVGAEAFFGQGTRLTVV.

This chain uses TRBV18 with TRBJ2-7, with 7 bases fitting TRBD1. Germline loops: CDR1 KGHSH, CDR2 LQKENI. V was clipped by 4 bases and J by 3 bases; unmatched bases: 18. There are 18 residues in the CDR3. CDR3 protein: CASSQDRTMYQPFYEQYF. The CDR3 region has the DNA TGTGCCAGCTCACAGGACAGGACCATGTATCAACCTTTCTACGAGCAGTACTTC.

V and J are TRBV27 and TRBJ2-7; 8 bases align to TRBD1. CDR1 MNHEY and CDR2 SMNVEV come from the germline V gene (reference sequence). V lost 6 bases to trimming and J lost 3 bases; unmatched junction nucleotides: 10. The CDR3 contains 15 residues. CDR3 in amino acids: CASSLTPDRVYEQYF. CDR3 DNA: TGTGCCAGCAGCCTAACCCCGGACAGGGTCTACGAGCAGTACTTC.

The chain couples TRBV5-1 to TRBJ1-2; 7 nucleotides line up with TRBD1. J gave up 7 bases and V 2 bases, and 8 bases lay outside the gene matches. Germline CDR1 is SGHRS and CDR2 is YFSETQ. This CDR3 is built from 14 residues. CDR3 sequence reads: CASSLWDSGSGYTF. For the CDR3, the DNA is TGCGCCAGCAGCTTATGGGACAGTGGGTCTGGCTACACCTTC.

V and J are TRBV13 and TRBJ2-7; no reliable D call. V gave up 4 bases and J gave up 0 bases, with 16 bases separating them. The length of the CDR3 is 16 residues. CDR1 PRHDT and CDR2 FYEKMQ come from the germline V gene (reference sequence). CDR3 nucleotides: TGTGCCAGCAGCTCAAGACTTGACGGTCCCTCCTACGAGCAGTACTTC. Translated: CASSSRLDGPSYEQYF.

V is TRBV27 and J is TRBJ1-1, with D hard to call. Germline V CDR1 and CDR2: MNHEY, SMNVEV (reference sequence). Trimming took off 2 bases at V and 1 base at J, with 5 bases between the two ends. This CDR3 contains 13 residues. In DNA form, the CDR3 reads TGTGCCAGCAGTTTAGGCCCGAACACTGAAGCTTTCTTT. Its translation: CASSLGPNTEAFF.

This clone was detected only a few times. CDR3 in DNA: TGTGCCAGCAGTCGGACAGGGGGTAACCAGCCCCAGCATTTT. This encodes CASSRTGGNQPQHF. The chain is built from TRBV9 and TRBJ1-5, with 10 bases fitting TRBD1. Germline V CDR1 and CDR2: SGDLS, YYNGEE. The CDR3 loop spans 14 amino acids. Germline trimming cut 5 bases from V and 7 bases from J; bases unmatched to any gene: 6.

V gene TRBV5-1 combines with J gene TRBJ2-1, with D maybe TRBD2 (6 bases). V was clipped by 4 bases and J by 1 base, with 12 bases between them. The CDR3 is 15 residues long. In germline, CDR1 is SGHRS, CDR2 YFSETQ. This chain's CDR3 is CASSGRERSYNEQFF. In DNA form, the CDR3 reads TGCGCCAGCAGCGGACGGGAGAGATCCTACAATGAGCAGTTCTTC.

CDR3 in amino acids: CASSPGDSDTLNTGELFF. DNA of the CDR3: TGTGCCAGCTCACCGGGGGACAGCGATACTCTGAACACCGGGGAGCTGTTTTTT. V and J are TRBV18 and TRBJ2-2; TRBD1 matches 7 bases. V shed 3 bases, J shed 1 base, and the junction held 11 bases outside the gene matches. The CDR3 is 18 amino acids. Germline values: CDR1 KGHSH, CDR2 LQKENI.